A selection of T cell receptor beta chains follows, all from one sample in a study of OX40 agonist ivuxolimab in advanced cancers. The data were produced by immunoSEQ multiplex PCR, yet TCRdb's version contains in-frame clones alone and is incomplete. This sample yields around 45,000 clones, of which 65% to 90% are seen a single time; 2.6% belongs to the top ten. Source: CD4+ or CD8+ T cells sorted from blood, taken in a trial of the OX40 agonist ivuxolimab. The receptors were sampled from an adult with an advanced solid tumor such as melanoma, head and neck, liver or kidney cancer. Both conserved end residues are part of each CDR3. The D gene is left open where the match is weak. A clone size is listed for some rows: how often the clone was seen (once, few, many), or a class if it is expanded.

cdr3_aa	v_call	d_call	clone_size	j_call
CASRDRSNQPQHF	TRBV27	TRBD1	few	TRBJ1-5
CASSFLPFYEQYF	TRBV7-9	NA	NA	TRBJ2-7
CASSLRGLAKNIQYF	TRBV28	NA	NA	TRBJ2-4
CASSLQGANTEAFF	TRBV7-3	TRBD1	NA	TRBJ1-1
CASSLGTSGQETQYF	TRBV11-3	TRBD2	few	TRBJ2-5
CSGSWGATNEKLFF	TRBV29-1	NA	NA	TRBJ1-4
CASSRDRASETQYF	TRBV2	TRBD1	once	TRBJ2-5
CASSTTRTGSNEKLFF	TRBV11-3	TRBD1	NA	TRBJ1-4
CASSEAEGYTF	TRBV6-1	NA	NA	TRBJ1-2
CASSSEVLTAANEQFF	TRBV11-2	NA	NA	TRBJ2-1
CASSQEVASGYNEQFF	TRBV4-2	TRBD2	once	TRBJ2-1
CASSYRRDTYEQYF	TRBV6-5	NA	NA	TRBJ2-7
CASSGNRGENSPLHF	TRBV18	TRBD1	NA	TRBJ1-6
CASSTRAGGTGELFF	TRBV6-5	TRBD2	NA	TRBJ2-2
CASPRVPGATGGQRRDEQYF	TRBV5-8	TRBD1	NA	TRBJ2-7
CASSLALLFYEQYF	TRBV7-8	NA	NA	TRBJ2-7
CASSFSSGPVYEQYF	TRBV27	TRBD2	few	TRBJ2-7
CAPRRHVNRDTQYF	TRBV21-1	NA	few	TRBJ2-3
CASSPYQETQYF	TRBV18	NA	NA	TRBJ2-5
CASSYGSGSNYGYTF	TRBV6-6	NA	NA	TRBJ1-2
CASSKGQSYGYTF	TRBV6-5	TRBD1	few	TRBJ1-2
CASSYDGGASLEQFF	TRBV6-5	TRBD2	NA	TRBJ2-1
CASTKGGGQPQHF	TRBV6-1	NA	NA	TRBJ1-5
CASSPSAGGIDNEQFF	TRBV18	TRBD2	NA	TRBJ2-1
CASSQDPAGQGGSYNEQFF	TRBV4-1	NA	NA	TRBJ2-1
CASEPSGKSYEQYF	TRBV6-5	TRBD2	once	TRBJ2-7
CASSRTSLTYEQYF	TRBV7-9	TRBD2	NA	TRBJ2-7
CASSRGGADEQYF	TRBV5-6	NA	NA	NA
CASSPMDRFNSPLHF	TRBV6-5	TRBD1	NA	TRBJ1-6
CASSLGTWEKLFF	TRBV5-6	NA	NA	TRBJ1-4
CASSYIGTGGYTF	TRBV6-5	NA	NA	TRBJ1-2
CASRRTGNTGELFF	TRBV5-1	TRBD1	NA	TRBJ2-2
CASSSRVLYEQYF	TRBV4-2	NA	NA	TRBJ2-7
CASSLGQGGEQYF	TRBV7-7	TRBD1	once	TRBJ2-7
CASSQEGSGANVLTF	TRBV4-2	NA	NA	TRBJ2-6
CASSLAWGTYEQYF	TRBV5-7	NA	NA	TRBJ2-7
CSVRLLTEAFF	TRBV29-1	NA	NA	TRBJ1-1
CASSLTGQGTEAFF	TRBV5-1	NA	once	TRBJ1-1
CASSPSGGRDHYGYTF	TRBV7-9	NA	NA	TRBJ1-2
CASSQVIGGEGSTDTQYF	TRBV4-2	TRBD2	NA	TRBJ2-3
CASSPGQGPNEKLFF	TRBV18	TRBD1	NA	TRBJ1-4
CASSFRGQGNTEAFF	TRBV6-6	TRBD1	NA	TRBJ1-1
CASSTGQFYGYTF	TRBV19	NA	NA	TRBJ1-2
CAISLASGSETQYF	TRBV10-3	TRBD2	NA	TRBJ2-5
CSATGSTEAFF	TRBV20-1	NA	few	TRBJ1-1
CAWRFYRDRGTGEQFF	TRBV30	TRBD1	NA	TRBJ2-1
CASSEWSNANYGYTF	TRBV2	NA	once	TRBJ1-2
CASSYQSSYEQYF	TRBV6-5	NA	once	TRBJ2-7
CASGPQGNVNTEAFF	TRBV7-9	NA	NA	TRBJ1-1
CASSLSGQGYEQYF	TRBV9	TRBD1	few	TRBJ2-7
CASSPGWGPNYGYTF	TRBV27	NA	NA	TRBJ1-2
CASSPYQAPPYEQYF	TRBV5-1	NA	NA	NA
CASSMDRARGYTF	TRBV19	TRBD1	NA	TRBJ1-2
CASSLPLLATHEQYF	TRBV5-6	TRBD2	NA	TRBJ2-7
CASSLLDRGPYEQYF	TRBV9	TRBD1	NA	TRBJ2-7
CASSPFGGNTEAFF	TRBV2	NA	NA	TRBJ1-1
CASSKDRETDTQYF	TRBV5-1	TRBD1	NA	TRBJ2-3
CARGGRTGELFF	TRBV11-3	TRBD2	NA	TRBJ2-2
CASSSGTASYGYTF	TRBV5-8	TRBD1	NA	TRBJ1-2